Following are 22 T cell receptor beta chains from one sample sequenced in a study of CD8+ T cells in alopecia areata (dated by TCRdb to the late 2010s). The time point label of this sample denotes: about 4 weeks on oral tofacitinib. The treatment or condition tag for this specimen amounts to: oral pan-JAK inhibitor, 5-10 mg twice daily. The library was obtained by the immunoSEQ multiplex PCR assay. For TCR sequencing, RNA was extracted from every sample and reverse transcribed into cDNA to serve as template. Not all clones reach the TCRdb copy of this immuneACCESS table, which keeps in-frame sequences only. Checked studies attribute under half of the gap to unresolved V genes and leave the rest unexplained. The sample table shows around 210,000 clones, and around 66% are seen once. The top ten hold around 4.3% of the sample. The sequenced sample was CD4+ T cells sorted from blood, obtained at week 4, from a patient treated with tofacitinib. The origin of the receptors is a human donor with alopecia areata.

The chain employs TRBV4-3 and TRBJ2-5; 8 bases are shared with TRBD2. The CDR3 has 17 amino acids. V shed 0 bases, J shed 9 bases, and the junction held 15 bases outside the gene matches. The germline gives CDR1 LGHNA, CDR2 YSLEER. The CDR3 sequence is CASSQESGGKSTGAQYF. The CDR3 nucleotides are TGCGCCAGCAGCCAAGAATCGGGGGGGAAGAGTACAGGAGCCCAGTACTTC.

This clone was seen only a few times. The rearrangement joins TRBV18 to TRBJ2-4, with D perhaps TRBD1 (6 bases). CDR3 length equals 16 residues. Deletions cut 0 bases from V and 0 bases from J, with 9 bases between. CDR1 and CDR2 from the germline V gene are KGHSH and LQKENI. The CDR3 coding sequence is TGTGCCAGCTCACCACCGCAGGGGATAGCCAAAAACATTCAGTACTTC. Protein sequence: CASSPPQGIAKNIQYF.

The chain uses TRBV30 and TRBJ2-1; TRBD2 might be the D (6 bases). Per germline, CDR1 GTSNPN and CDR2 SVGIG (reference sequence). The CDR3 loop spans 13 amino acids. V lost 4 bases and J 9 bases, leaving 16 bases between the germline ends. The CDR3, as DNA: TGTGCCTGGAAGACGCCGGGGGTTGTTGAGCAGTTCTTC. This codes for CAWKTPGVVEQFF.

On this clone itself: At one end, the junction sequence differs from germline, possibly due to a read error. This sequence joins TRBV7-2 and TRBJ2-3, with 9 bases identical to TRBD2. CDR1 and CDR2 (germline): SGHTA, FQGNSA. CDR3 size: 15 residues. The CDR3 DNA is TGTGCTAGCAGCCCACAGCTAGCGGGACCAGATACGCAGTATTTT. Translated: CASSPQLAGPDTQYF.

The chain links TRBV29-1 to TRBJ2-7, with 9 bases that match TRBD1. Germline V CDR1 and CDR2: SQVTM, ANQGSEA. Trimming took 8 bases from V and 2 from J; bases not matched to a gene: 10. CDR3 length: 14 residues. CDR3 DNA sequence: TGCAGCACTCCCCGGGACAGGGTAACCTACGAGCAGTACTTC. It is translated as CSTPRDRVTYEQYF.

The chain recombines TRBV6-1 with TRBJ1-4; TRBD1 might be the D (5 bases). The V and J ends lost 0 bases and 7 bases respectively, with 12 bases between them. This CDR3 region has 15 residues. The germline V gene has CDR1 MNHNS and CDR2 SASEGT. In DNA form, the CDR3 reads TGTGCCAGCAGTGAAGCTGGGGCGGCGGGTGAAAAACTGTTTTTT. This translates into CASSEAGAAGEKLFF.

The gene calls are TRBV14 and TRBJ2-6, with D hard to call. V lost 1 base, J lost 5 bases, and 6 bases lay in between. The CDR3 consists of 14 residues. Germline CDR1 SGHDN, CDR2 FVKESK. The CDR3 DNA reads TGTGCCAGCAGCCAAGCATCTCGGGCCAACGTCCTGACTTTC. Amino acid sequence: CASSQASRANVLTF.

The chain uses TRBV20-1 and TRBJ1-4, with D hard to call. The CDR3 has 11 amino acids. Germline CDR1 and CDR2: DFQATT and SNEGSKA (reference sequence). V was cut by 7 bases and J by 8 bases, with 11 bases left in between. The CDR3 nucleotides are TGCAGTGTCGGGGAAGGAGAAAAACTGTTTTTT. Translated: CSVGEGEKLFF.

This chain joins TRBV7-4 and TRBJ2-4; 9 bases align to TRBD1. Germline CDR1 and CDR2: SGHVT and SQSDAQ. After removal of 5 bases from V and 0 bases from J, the junction contained 17 bases not matched to a gene. The CDR3 spans 20 residues. This chain's CDR3 is CASSSREQGAIRLAKNIQYF. The DNA for the CDR3 is TGTGCCAGCAGCAGCAGGGAACAGGGGGCGATACGACTAGCCAAAAACATTCAGTACTTC.

The V and J genes are TRBV6-6 and TRBJ2-7; no reliable D call. V lost 8 bases and J lost 3, with 14 bases in between. The germline V gene encodes CDR1 MNHNY and CDR2 SVGAGI (reference sequence). CDR3 size: 13 residues. In DNA, the CDR3 is TGTGCCAGCGGGTCGTCCAGGTACTACGAGCAGTACTTC. Translation gives CASGSSRYYEQYF.

V and J are TRBV5-1 and TRBJ2-5; D gene unclear. This CDR3 spans 14 amino acids. V lost 0 bases, J lost 0 bases, and 6 bases lay in between. Per germline, CDR1 SGHRS and CDR2 YFSETQ. CDR3 DNA sequence: TGCGCCAGCAGCTTGGAGGGTTACCAAGAGACCCAGTACTTC. Protein product: CASSLEGYQETQYF. The whole variable domain, remainder taken from reference TRBV5-1 and TRBJ2-5, is KAGVTQTPRYLIKTRGQQVTLSCSPISGHRSVSWYQQTPGQGLQFLFEYFSETQRNKGNFPGRFSGRQFSNSRSEMNVSTLELGDSALYLCASSLEGYQETQYFGPGTRLLVL.

This clone was counted only a few times. The CDR3 coding sequence is TGTGCCAGCTCAACTGGCCGGGGCCGACGAGAGACCCAGTACTTC. It is translated as CASSTGRGRRETQYF. The chain joins TRBV18 to TRBJ2-5; perhaps D is TRBD1 or TRBD2 (5 bases each). Trimming cost V 5 bases and J 4 bases, with 17 bases left between them. The germline CDR1 and CDR2 sequences are KGHSH and LQKENI. The CDR3 is 15 residues long.

CDR3 residues: CSVTSSGNQPQHF. The CDR3 bases are TGCAGCGTAACTAGTTCGGGCAATCAGCCCCAGCATTTT. This chain links TRBV29-1 with TRBJ1-5; D remains ambiguous. Germline CDR1 is SQVTM and CDR2 is ANQGSEA. The CDR3 consists of 13 residues. Trimming removed 6 bases from V and 2 bases from J, with 11 bases in between.

The chain employs TRBV6-5 and TRBJ1-2; 9 bases are shared with TRBD1. Per germline, CDR1 MNHEY and CDR2 SVGAGI. Germline trimming cut 8 bases from V and 7 bases from J; bases unmatched to any gene: 11. CDR3 length equals 14 residues. This CDR3 is CASRVQGADSGYTF. CDR3 sequence (DNA): TGTGCCAGCCGCGTACAGGGGGCAGACAGTGGCTACACCTTC.

V and J are TRBV7-9 and TRBJ1-2, with 9 bases that match TRBD1. The CDR3 has 17 amino acids. Germline assignment: CDR1 SEHNR and CDR2 FQNEAQ (reference sequence). V dropped 5 bases and J dropped 4; count of bases not matched to a gene: 14. As DNA, the CDR3 is TGTGCCAGCAGCCCAGGGACAGGGAGGGACCGCGGCTATGGCTACACCTTC. It specifies CASSPGTGRDRGYGYTF.

The V call is TRBV29-1, the J call TRBJ2-3; D is unresolved. The CDR3 extends over 13 amino acids. Trimming pared 3 bases from V and 4 bases from J, leaving 11 bases between. Germline V gives CDR1 SQVTM, CDR2 ANQGSEA. The CDR3 bases are TGCAGCGTTGACCTGGTGTTCGCAGATACGCAGTATTTT. Protein: CSVDLVFADTQYF.

To note about this clone: Additional DNA sequences in this sample encode the identical CDR3. The chain employs TRBV5-1 and TRBJ1-5; TRBD1 might be the D (5 bases). With 5 bases removed from V and 2 bases from J, the gap between germline ends came to 11 bases. The CDR3 runs 14 residues. Germline V gene sequence: CDR1 SGHRS, CDR2 YFSETQ. The CDR3 nucleotides read TGCGCCAGCAGTCTAGGGGACGGCAATCAGCCCCAGCATTTT. This gives the protein CASSLGDGNQPQHF. Supplemented by reference TRBV5-1 and TRBJ1-5, the full variable domain reads KAGVTQTPRYLIKTRGQQVTLSCSPISGHRSVSWYQQTPGQGLQFLFEYFSETQRNKGNFPGRFSGRQFSNSRSEMNVSTLELGDSALYLCASSLGDGNQPQHFGDGTRLSIL.

This chain connects TRBV19 to TRBJ1-4; no clear D. Trimming pared 3 bases from V and 7 bases from J, leaving 9 bases between. The CDR3 contains 13 residues. The germline CDR1 and CDR2 sequences are LNHDA and SQIVND (reference sequence). CDR3 region: CASSMRRVEKLFF. Written as DNA, the CDR3 is TGTGCCAGTAGTATGAGGAGGGTTGAAAAACTGTTTTTT.

To note about this clone: Other DNA sequences in this specimen translate into the identical CDR3. The V gene is TRBV29-1, the J gene TRBJ1-3; D call uncertain. V lost 3 bases to trimming and J lost 7 bases, with 10 bases between them. Germline V lookup: CDR1 SQVTM, CDR2 ANQGSEA. The CDR3 is 12 amino acids. DNA for the CDR3: TGCAGCGTTGATGAGGGCGGGAACACCATATATTTT. Translated: CSVDEGGNTIYF.

This clone was detected only once. The chain is built from TRBV7-8 and TRBJ2-3, with D possibly being TRBD2 (7 bases). Trimming took 7 bases from V and 2 from J, leaving 13 bases between them. The CDR3 extends over 14 amino acids. Germline CDR1 SGHVS, CDR2 FQNEAQ. CDR3 in amino acids: CASTRGGNTDTQYF. The CDR3 DNA follows: TGTGCCAGCACGAGGGGGGGAAACACAGATACGCAGTATTTT.

The chain is built from TRBV5-1 and TRBJ1-2, with 9 bases fitting TRBD1. The CDR3 is 14 residues long. The germline gives CDR1 SGHRS, CDR2 YFSETQ. J gave up 2 bases and V 4 bases, and 3 bases lay outside the gene matches. The CDR3, as DNA: TGCGCCAGCAGCCCAGGGACAGGGAACTATGGCTACACCTTC. Protein product: CASSPGTGNYGYTF.

This clone turned up a few times. The CDR3 reads CAIRADRQVWQFF. CDR3 nucleotides: TGTGCCATCAGAGCGGACAGGCAAGTATGGCAGTTCTTC. This chain connects TRBV10-3 to TRBJ2-1, with 7 bases aligning to TRBD1. The CDR3 spans 13 residues. V gave up 6 bases and J gave up 12 bases; unmatched junction bases: 11. The germline CDR1 and CDR2 sequences are ENHRY and SYGVKD.